The rows below give T cell receptor beta chains drawn from one sample of a study of control samples from healthy donors and cancer patients. This table comes from immunoSEQ multiplex PCR, and its TCRdb copy is limited to in-frame clones, with some not included. The sample has about 73,000 clones, around 94% seen once. Sequenced sample: blood. The receptors were gathered from a woman in her thirties or forties in good health. CDR3s include the opening cysteine and the closing phenylalanine or tryptophan. Fields, in order: D gene, V gene, clone size, J gene, CDR3 protein, CDR3 DNA. D genes are given only for firm matches. Clone size is given for some rows only: seen once, a few or many times, or a class if the clone is expanded.

>.|TRBV10-3|.|TRBJ2-1
CAISPTVSGLIRNEQFF
TGTGCCATCAGCCCCACCGTTAGCGGCCTAATTAGGAATGAGCAGTTCTTC
>TRBD1|TRBV19|.|TRBJ2-3
CASSVGTGGTDTQYF
TGTGCCAGTAGTGTCGGGACAGGGGGCACAGATACGCAGTATTTT
>.|TRBV16|.|TRBJ1-1
CASSQSWGFNTEAFF
TGTGCCAGCAGCCAATCATGGGGGTTCAACACTGAAGCTTTCTTT
>.|TRBV10-3|.|TRBJ2-1
CAISSQAEQFF
TGTGCCATCAGTTCCCAAGCCGAGCAGTTCTTC
>TRBD1|TRBV11-2|.|TRBJ1-1
CASSLTGGDVTEAFF
TGTGCCAGCAGCTTAACAGGGGGCGATGTCACTGAAGCTTTCTTT
>.|TRBV5-6|.|TRBJ1-1
CASSLLKGEYTEAFF
TGTGCCAGCAGCTTATTAAAAGGGGAGTACACTGAAGCTTTCTTT
>.|TRBV19|.|TRBJ2-7
CASSLLEGYEQYF
TGTGCCAGTAGCCTTCTGGAGGGCTACGAGCAGTACTTC
>TRBD1|TRBV27|.|TRBJ1-3
CASRSDRAGNTIYF
TGTGCCAGCAGATCTGACAGGGCTGGAAACACCATATATTTT
>.|TRBV3-1/TRBV3-2|.|TRBJ1-2
CASSQDSLGGFYGYTF
TGTGCCAGCAGCCAAGATTCCCTAGGTGGTTTCTATGGCTACACCTTC
>TRBD1|TRBV2|.|TRBJ1-6
CASSLPRTGGRSPLHF
TGTGCCAGCAGCCTCCCTCGGACAGGAGGGCGTTCACCCCTCCACTTT
>.|TRBV10-2|.|TRBJ2-2
CASSEGHYTGELFF
TGCGCCAGCAGTGAGGGTCACTACACCGGGGAGCTGTTTTTT
>.|TRBV4-2|once|TRBJ2-7
CASSQEMGGPSYEQYF
TGTGCCAGCAGCCAAGAAATGGGCGGGCCGTCCTACGAGCAGTACTTC
>.|TRBV5-4|.|TRBJ2-1
CASSLDFTGYNEQFF
TGTGCCAGCAGCTTGGACTTTACGGGGTACAATGAGCAGTTCTTC
>.|TRBV7-9|.|TRBJ1-4
CATRTGQATNEKLFF
TGTGCCACCCGAACCGGTCAGGCAACTAATGAAAAACTGTTTTTT
>TRBD2|TRBV11-2|once|TRBJ2-1
CASSETGTSTPNEQFF
TGTGCCAGCAGCGAAACGGGGACTAGCACCCCCAATGAGCAGTTCTTC
>.|TRBV11-2|.|TRBJ1-3
CASSLVYLSTGNTIYF
TGTGCCAGCAGCTTAGTTTATTTGAGTACTGGAAACACCATATATTTT
>TRBD1|TRBV18|.|TRBJ2-7
CASSSDRDSYEQYF
TGTGCCAGCTCCTCTGACAGGGATTCATACGAGCAGTACTTC
>.|TRBV18|once|TRBJ1-1
CASSPPGLVAEAFF
TGTGCCAGCTCACCACCGGGACTGGTAGCTGAAGCTTTCTTT
>.|TRBV7-2|.|TRBJ2-1
CASSLVGGEQFF
TGTGCCAGCAGCTTAGTAGGGGGTGAGCAGTTCTTC
>.|TRBV6-2/TRBV6-3|once|TRBJ2-5
CASSYQQVGETQYF
TGTGCCAGCAGTTACCAACAGGTTGGAGAGACCCAGTACTTC
>.|TRBV7-9|.|TRBJ2-6
CASSSGVSGANVLTF
TGTGCCAGCAGCTCAGGTGTCTCTGGGGCCAACGTCCTGACTTTC
>TRBD1|TRBV19|.|TRBJ2-1
CASSSTRTGISYNEQFF
TGTGCCAGTAGTAGTACAAGGACAGGGATCTCCTACAATGAGCAGTTCTTC
>.|TRBV4-2|once|TRBJ2-6
CASSQWSGTLSGANVLTF
TGTGCCAGCAGCCAATGGAGTGGCACCCTCTCTGGGGCCAACGTCCTGACTTTC
>.|TRBV5-8|.|TRBJ1-2
CASSPYQGWYGYTF
TGTGCCAGCAGCCCATATCAAGGGTGGTATGGCTACACCTTC
>.|TRBV20-1|.|TRBJ1-1
CSAKGGSEAFF
TGCAGTGCTAAAGGGGGAAGTGAAGCTTTCTTT
>TRBD1|TRBV7-6|.|TRBJ1-2
CASSLTGDDYGYTF
TGTGCCAGCAGCTTGACAGGGGATGACTATGGCTACACCTTC
>TRBD2|TRBV15|.|TRBJ2-1
CATSRDEIRGDEQFF
TGTGCCACCAGCAGAGATGAGATCCGGGGGGATGAGCAGTTCTTC
>TRBD1|TRBV24-1|.|TRBJ2-3
CATSDIGQGRDTQYF
TGTGCCACCAGTGATATCGGACAGGGGAGAGATACGCAGTATTTT
>.|TRBV6-6|.|TRBJ2-7
CASSYSGNTYEQYF
TGTGCCAGCAGTTACTCAGGGAATACCTACGAGCAGTACTTC
>.|TRBV4-3|.|TRBJ1-5
CASSQSQGPRQPQHF
TGCGCCAGCAGCCAGTCTCAGGGTCCAAGGCAGCCCCAGCATTTT
>.|TRBV28|.|TRBJ1-4
CASSSVINEKLFF
TGTGCCAGCAGTTCCGTCATAAATGAAAAACTGTTTTTT
>.|TRBV6-2/TRBV6-3|.|TRBJ1-2
CASSPVGYGYTF
TGTGCCAGCAGTCCCGTGGGCTATGGCTACACCTTC
>TRBD1|TRBV7-6|.|TRBJ1-6
CASSHSIGQGSSYNSPLHF
TGTGCCAGCAGCCACTCAATTGGACAGGGAAGCTCCTATAATTCACCCCTCCACTTT
>.|TRBV11-2|.|TRBJ2-1
CASSLNSLREQFF
TGTGCCAGCAGCTTAAACTCCCTGAGGGAGCAGTTCTTC
>.|TRBV7-9|.|TRBJ1-4
CASSSGPAVGEKLFF
TGTGCCAGCAGCTCGGGACCGGCGGTGGGTGAAAAACTGTTTTTT
>.|TRBV29-1|.|TRBJ2-7
CSVGTDSYEQYF
TGCAGCGTAGGAACGGACTCCTACGAGCAGTACTTC
>.|TRBV6-4|medium-sized|TRBJ2-3
CASAGGEPTDTQYF
TGTGCCAGCGCGGGCGGAGAGCCCACAGATACGCAGTATTTT
>.|TRBV7-3|.|TRBJ2-4
CASSPGQPTPKNIQYF
TGTGCCAGCAGCCCCGGACAGCCGACACCCAAAAACATTCAGTACTTC
>.|TRBV3-1/TRBV3-2|.|TRBJ1-5
CASSQDSRGDQPQHF
TGTGCCAGCAGCCAAGATAGCAGGGGAGATCAGCCCCAGCATTTT
>.|TRBV3-1/TRBV3-2|.|TRBJ2-3
CASSQGLTVTITDTQYF
TGTGCCAGCAGCCAAGGCCTTACTGTTACGATCACAGATACGCAGTATTTT
>TRBD2|TRBV6-2/TRBV6-3|.|TRBJ2-7
CASSFLAGIIYEQYF
TGTGCCAGCAGTTTCCTAGCGGGGATAATATACGAGCAGTACTTC
>TRBD1|TRBV5-6|once|TRBJ1-2
CASSLSGRGLSGYTF
TGTGCCAGCAGCTTGTCAGGCAGGGGGCTTAGTGGCTACACCTTC
>.|TRBV28|.|TRBJ1-2
CASSLSGGSGYTF
TGTGCCAGCAGTTTATCTGGAGGGTCTGGCTACACCTTC
>.|TRBV27|.|TRBJ1-6
CASRTLANSPLHF
TGTGCCAGCAGGACATTGGCTAATTCACCCCTCCACTTT
>.|TRBV29-1|.|TRBJ1-2
CSVEGQSYGYTF
TGCAGCGTTGAGGGGCAGTCCTATGGCTACACCTTC
>.|TRBV12-3/TRBV12-4|.|TRBJ1-2
CASSFRVNYGYTF
TGTGCCAGCAGTTTTAGGGTCAACTATGGCTACACCTTC
>TRBD1|TRBV28|.|TRBJ1-5
CASRQGGGNQPQHF
TGTGCCAGTAGACAGGGCGGGGGCAATCAGCCCCAGCATTTT
>.|TRBV10-3|.|TRBJ2-5
CAISETGVITAKETQYF
TGTGCCATCAGTGAGACTGGGGTCATTACGGCGAAAGAGACCCAGTACTTC
>.|TRBV6-5|.|TRBJ1-6
CAGGGLPPYNSPLHF
TGTGCCGGGGGGGGACTGCCGCCCTATAATTCACCCCTCCACTTT
>.|TRBV2|.|TRBJ1-5
CASSGGWQDLNQPQHF
TGTGCCAGCAGTGGAGGGTGGCAGGACCTCAATCAGCCCCAGCATTTT
>.|TRBV2|.|TRBJ1-1
CARRTVNTEAFF
TGTGCCAGAAGGACGGTGAACACTGAAGCTTTCTTT
>.|TRBV3-1/TRBV3-2|.|TRBJ1-5
CASSLRGGNQPQHF
TGTGCCAGCAGCCTGCGAGGGGGCAATCAGCCCCAGCATTTT
>.|TRBV5-5|.|TRBJ1-6
CASSLSGMNSPLHF
TGTGCCAGCAGCTTGTCCGGGATGAATTCACCCCTCCACTTT
>TRBD1|TRBV18|.|TRBJ2-1
CASGQGAASSYNEQFF
TGTGCCAGCGGACAGGGGGCGGCAAGCTCCTACAATGAGCAGTTCTTC
>.|TRBV27|.|TRBJ2-1
CASSLYGQTLEQFF
TGTGCCAGCAGTTTATACGGACAGACCCTCGAGCAGTTCTTC
>.|TRBV12-3/TRBV12-4|.|TRBJ2-5
CASSLSRPATQYF
TGTGCCAGCAGTTTATCCCGGCCCGCGACCCAGTACTTC
>.|TRBV27|few|TRBJ1-6
CASSLSGGNSPLHF
TGTGCCAGCAGTTTATCGGGGGGGAATTCACCCCTCCACTTT
>TRBD1|TRBV13|.|TRBJ2-7
CASSPSGGQISYEQYF
TGTGCCAGCAGTCCTAGTGGGGGACAGATCTCCTACGAGCAGTACTTC
>.|TRBV6-2/TRBV6-3|.|TRBJ2-1
CASSYLLSGLSYNEQFF
TGTGCCAGCAGTTACCTCCTTAGCGGACTTTCCTACAATGAGCAGTTCTTC